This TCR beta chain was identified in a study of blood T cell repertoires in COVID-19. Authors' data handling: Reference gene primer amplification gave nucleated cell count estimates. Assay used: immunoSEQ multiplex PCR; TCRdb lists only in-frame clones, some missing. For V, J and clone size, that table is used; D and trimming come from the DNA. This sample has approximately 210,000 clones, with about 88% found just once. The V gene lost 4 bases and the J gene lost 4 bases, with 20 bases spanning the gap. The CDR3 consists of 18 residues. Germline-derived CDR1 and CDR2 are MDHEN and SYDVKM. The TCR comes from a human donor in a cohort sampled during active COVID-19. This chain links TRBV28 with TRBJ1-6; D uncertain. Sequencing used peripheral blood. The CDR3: CASSSARAPRRYNSPLHF. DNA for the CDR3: TGTGCCAGCAGTTCTGCCCGCGCGCCGCGGAGGTATAATTCACCCCTCCACTTT.